This note documents a single T cell receptor beta chain sequence. Its antigen target is currently unknown. No base qualities exist here, and no much larger clone lies one base off it. This record comes from a study of CD4+ T cells in melanoma (dated by TCRdb to the early 2020s). For context, the study as a whole: The study investigated neoantigen-specific CD4+ T cells in human melanoma. What the work shows at the level of the full study, not this receptor alone: Diverse differentiation states were reported to be shown by neoantigen-specific CD4+ T cells in melanoma. Neoantigen-specific CD4+ T cells were reported to be correlated with the function of CD8+ T cells, macrophages and B cells.

Patients with melanoma were used as donors. The library was produced with the immunoSEQ multiplex PCR assay. Held by TCRdb, this immuneACCESS table contains in-frame sequences only and omits some clones. Under half of the omission traces to an unresolved V gene where checked; the cause of the rest is unknown. This sample lists 45,000 or so clones; approximately 92% were detected once. The ten largest clones take up approximately 10% of the sample. Sequences MGHRA (CDR1) and YSYEKL (CDR2) are obtained from the germline V gene. At the junction V is shortened by 6 bases and J by 1 base, with 15 bases in between. The CDR3 runs 15 amino acids, cysteine and phenylalanine included. Kept here is only the CDR3 DNA, which spans 45 bases and is read in frame from base 1.

The chain is assembled from TRBV4-1 and TRBJ1-1; tentative D gene TRBD1, with 5 bases matching. Sequences were obtained from peripheral blood. The clonotype was recovered from a human donor with melanoma. CDR3 region: CASSLNTGQNTEAFF. The DNA sequence is as follows: TGCGCCAGCAGTCTAAATACAGGACAGAACACTGAAGCTTTCTTT.